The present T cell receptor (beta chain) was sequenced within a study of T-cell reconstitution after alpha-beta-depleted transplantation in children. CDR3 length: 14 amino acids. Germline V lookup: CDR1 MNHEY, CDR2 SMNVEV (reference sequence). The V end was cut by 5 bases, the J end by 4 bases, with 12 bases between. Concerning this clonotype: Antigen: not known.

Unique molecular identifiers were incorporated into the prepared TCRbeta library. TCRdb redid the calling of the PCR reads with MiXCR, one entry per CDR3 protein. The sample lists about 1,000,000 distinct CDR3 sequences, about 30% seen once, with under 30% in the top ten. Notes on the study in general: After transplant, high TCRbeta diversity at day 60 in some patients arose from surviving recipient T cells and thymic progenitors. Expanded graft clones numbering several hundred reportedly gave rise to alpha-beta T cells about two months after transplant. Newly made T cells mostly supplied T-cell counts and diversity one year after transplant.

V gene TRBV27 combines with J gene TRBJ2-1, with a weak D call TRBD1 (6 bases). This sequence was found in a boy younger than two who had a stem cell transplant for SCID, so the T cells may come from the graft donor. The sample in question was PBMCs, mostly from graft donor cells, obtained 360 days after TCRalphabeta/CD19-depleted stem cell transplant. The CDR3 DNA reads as TGTGCCAGCAGTCCCGGGACACGTTACAATGAGCAGTTCTTC. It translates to CASSPGTRYNEQFF.